A single sample gave rise to the 32 T cell receptor beta chains below, sequenced in a study of cytomegalovirus exposure and HLA in healthy donors. Assay: immunoSEQ multiplex PCR; the TCRdb copy retains only in-frame clones and omits some. This sample has 250,000 to 400,000 clones; around 90% occur once, and the top ten carry roughly 0.88%. Sequenced input: PBMCs. These receptor sequences come from a man younger than 40 in good health and CMV-seronegative.

This chain links TRBV6-6 with TRBJ1-1; 7 bases fit TRBD1. The CDR3 runs 16 residues. Germline V gene sequence: CDR1 MNHNY, CDR2 SVGAGI (reference sequence). Unmatched junction bases numbered 9, after V lost 4 bases and J lost 1 base. The DNA for the CDR3 is TGTGCCAGCAGTTCCCTAGGGGGCACTGGGAACACTGAAGCTTTCTTT. Translation gives CASSSLGGTGNTEAFF.

The V call is TRBV10-3, the J call TRBJ1-2; a weak D match, TRBD1 (5 bases). V lost 6 bases to trimming and J lost 6 bases, with 14 bases between them. Germline V gene sequence: CDR1 ENHRY, CDR2 SYGVKD. The CDR3 spans 13 residues. The DNA for the CDR3 is TGTGCCATCAGCGGACACCAGACGGATGGCTACACCTTC. Translated: CAISGHQTDGYTF.

The gene calls are TRBV7-2 and TRBJ2-3, with TRBD2 matching over 8 bases. The ends lost 3 bases at V and 1 base at J; junction bases unmatched: 3. The CDR3 is 15 amino acids. Per the germline V gene, CDR1 is SGHTA and CDR2 is FQGNSA. In DNA, the CDR3 is TGTGCCAGCAGCTTGGCGGGACTAGGCACAGATACGCAGTATTTT. Encoded protein: CASSLAGLGTDTQYF.

The chain is built from TRBV5-6 and TRBJ1-1; the match to TRBD1 covers 10 bases. Per the germline V gene, CDR1 is SGHDT and CDR2 is YYEEEE. J lost 3 bases, V lost 3 bases, and 8 bases had no gene match. The CDR3 runs 16 residues. The CDR3 sequence is CASSWGTGEVYTEAFF. DNA for the CDR3: TGTGCCAGCAGCTGGGGGACAGGGGAGGTGTACACTGAAGCTTTCTTT.

The chain joins TRBV19 to TRBJ1-5; D unresolved. Germline values: CDR1 LNHDA, CDR2 SQIVND (reference sequence). This CDR3 comprises 15 residues. V was cut by 0 bases and J by 7 bases, with 13 bases left in between. DNA for the CDR3: TGTGCCAGTAGTATAGATCTGAGATCCACCCAGCCCCAGCATTTT. The encoded protein is CASSIDLRSTQPQHF.

The chain couples TRBV6-1 to TRBJ1-6; no firm D call. Trimming stripped 3 bases from V and 4 bases from J, with 10 bases between. The CDR3 is 15 residues long. The V gene's germline CDR1 is MNHNS and CDR2 SASEGT. The CDR3 is CASSDYTSYNSPLHF. In DNA, the CDR3 is TGTGCCAGCAGTGATTACACGTCTTATAATTCACCCCTCCACTTT.

The rearrangement links TRBV30 to TRBJ1-1; D gene unclear. The ends were cut back, 5 bases at V and 1 base at J, with 8 bases in the middle. Germline CDR1 reads GTSNPN; CDR2 reads SVGIG (reference sequence). This CDR3 spans 12 amino acids. CDR3 sequence (DNA): TGTGCCTGGGCCGGAGGGAACACTGAAGCTTTCTTT. It specifies CAWAGGNTEAFF.

This clone was recorded once. This chain uses TRBV10-2 with TRBJ1-5; a possible D gene is TRBD1 (5 bases). Germline CDR1 WSHSY, CDR2 SAAADI. The germline V and J ends were trimmed by 6 bases and 4 bases, with 10 bases remaining between them. The CDR3 loop spans 13 amino acids. CDR3 sequence: CASRDTGNQPQHF. CDR3 nucleotide sequence: TGCGCCAGCAGGGACACAGGAAATCAGCCCCAGCATTTT.

V gene TRBV5-1 combines with J gene TRBJ2-7, with D possibly TRBD1 on 6 matching bases. This CDR3 has 12 amino acids. Germline CDR1 SGHRS, CDR2 YFSETQ. V was pared by 3 bases and J by 7 bases, with 11 bases between. CDR3 nucleotides: TGCGCCAGCAGCTCGACAGGTATGGAGCAGTACTTC. Its protein product is CASSSTGMEQYF.

The rearrangement joins TRBV25-1 to TRBJ1-2, with D possibly TRBD1 on 6 matching bases. The CDR3 runs 14 residues. V lost 6 bases, J lost 4 bases, and 15 bases lay in between. The germline CDR1 and CDR2 sequences are MGHDK and SYGVNS. CDR3 amino acids: CASRSGARGYGYTF. DNA of the CDR3: TGTGCCAGCAGGTCAGGGGCTCGGGGCTATGGCTACACCTTC.

V gene TRBV5-1 combines with J gene TRBJ2-5; 8 bases match TRBD1. J was trimmed by 1 base and V by 0 bases; bases with no gene match: 5. This CDR3 has 16 amino acids. Germline V gene lookup returns CDR1 SGHRS and CDR2 YFSETQ. CDR3 DNA sequence: TGCGCCAGCAGCTTGGGTGGCAGGGGGCTCCAAGAGACCCAGTACTTC. It is translated as CASSLGGRGLQETQYF.

The rearrangement links TRBV2 to TRBJ2-7; D uncertain. The CDR3 contains 11 residues. Germline V gene data show CDR1 as SNHLY and CDR2 as FYNNEI. Trimming took off 2 bases at V and 10 bases at J, with 9 bases between the two ends. The CDR3 is CASSELGSQYF. As DNA, the CDR3 is TGTGCCAGCAGTGAACTTGGTAGTCAGTACTTC.

V usage is TRBV6-5 and J usage is TRBJ1-2, with TRBD1 matching 9 bases. The CDR3 is 14 residues long. V shed 10 bases, J shed 2 bases, and the junction held 8 bases outside the gene matches. Per germline, CDR1 MNHEY and CDR2 SVGAGI. CDR3 amino acids: CATSTTGGNYGYTF. For the CDR3, the DNA is TGTGCCACCAGCACTACAGGGGGCAACTATGGCTACACCTTC.

The V and J genes are TRBV27 and TRBJ1-2; D might be TRBD1 (5 bases). The germline V gene has CDR1 MNHEY and CDR2 SMNVEV (reference sequence). Trimming left V 9 bases short and J 4 bases short, with 18 bases between. This CDR3 region has 14 residues. CDR3 in DNA: TGTGCCAGTCGGGGAGGGACCTCCCTCTATGGCTACACCTTC. The encoded protein is CASRGGTSLYGYTF.

The CDR3 reads CASSYARGGGVEAFF. The DNA of the CDR3 is TGTGCCAGCAGTTACGCCCGCGGCGGAGGAGTTGAAGCTTTCTTT. The V call is TRBV6-5, the J call TRBJ1-1; D unresolved. The V gene lost 2 bases and the J gene lost 7 bases, with 17 bases spanning the gap. Germline CDR1 MNHEY, CDR2 SVGAGI. The CDR3 loop spans 15 amino acids.

This chain links TRBV9 with TRBJ1-2; a weak D match, TRBD1 (5 bases). In germline, CDR1 is SGDLS, CDR2 YYNGEE. V was pared by 4 bases and J by 11 bases, with 9 bases between. This CDR3 has 10 residues. CDR3 in DNA: TGTGCCAGCAGCCGACAGTCATACACCTTC. It yields the protein CASSRQSYTF.

The chain couples TRBV19 to TRBJ1-6; perhaps TRBD1 as D (6 bases). The CDR3 consists of 15 residues. V was cut by 5 bases and J by 7 bases, with 15 bases left in between. Germline-derived CDR1 and CDR2 are LNHDA and SQIVND (reference sequence). The CDR3 loop is CASSSTGGTNSPLHF. CDR3 in DNA: TGTGCCAGTAGTTCGACAGGTGGTACCAATTCACCCCTCCACTTT.

This clone appeared a single time. The rearrangement joins TRBV27 to TRBJ2-3, with a possible D match to TRBD2 (5 bases). CDR3 length: 18 amino acids. Germline lookup yields CDR1 MNHEY and CDR2 SMNVEV (reference sequence). Trimming cost V 1 base and J 6 bases, with 23 bases left between them. The CDR3 sequence: CASSLWFPHPGLSDTQYF. DNA of the CDR3: TGTGCCAGCAGTTTATGGTTTCCGCACCCCGGACTGTCGGATACGCAGTATTTT.

This chain uses TRBV5-6 with TRBJ1-6; D perhaps matches TRBD1 (5 bases). The length of the CDR3 is 14 residues. CDR1 and CDR2 (germline): SGHDT, YYEEEE. Trimming stripped 4 bases from V and 8 bases from J, with 13 bases between. CDR3 coding DNA: TGTGCCAGCAGCCCGCGACAGTTGGATTCACCCCTCCACTTT. This sequence encodes CASSPRQLDSPLHF.

The chain employs TRBV6-1 and TRBJ2-3; 12 bases match TRBD1. The V segment lost 5 bases and the J segment 7 bases; nucleotides outside the gene matches: 7. This CDR3 contains 15 residues. Germline-derived CDR1 and CDR2 are MNHNS and SASEGT. This chain's CDR3 is CASSSSGQGANTQYF. In DNA form, the CDR3 reads TGTGCCAGCAGTTCATCGGGACAGGGGGCAAATACGCAGTATTTT.

The chain recombines TRBV14 with TRBJ1-6; possibly TRBD1 for D (5 bases). This CDR3 contains 17 residues. Germline V gene data show CDR1 as SGHDN and CDR2 as FVKESK. Trimming took off 0 bases at V and 7 bases at J, with 16 bases between the two ends. The CDR3 is CASSQEGWTPWNSPLHF. CDR3 DNA sequence: TGTGCCAGCAGCCAAGAAGGCTGGACACCCTGGAATTCACCCCTCCACTTT. The complete variable domain, with remaining parts taken from reference TRBV14 and TRBJ1-6, reads EAGVTQFPSHSVIEKGQTVTLRCDPISGHDNLYWYRRVMGKEIKFLLHFVKESKQDESGMPNNRFLAERTGGTYSTLKVQPAELEDSGVYFCASSQEGWTPWNSPLHFGNGTRLTVT.

V usage is TRBV10-3 and J usage is TRBJ2-4; the D gene is possibly TRBD2 (5 bases). The CDR3 spans 15 residues. CDR1 ENHRY and CDR2 SYGVKD come from the germline V gene. With 3 bases removed from V and 2 bases from J, the gap between germline ends came to 11 bases. CDR3 loop: CAISDGPGTKNIQYF. The CDR3 nucleotides are TGTGCCATCAGTGACGGGCCCGGGACCAAAAACATTCAGTACTTC.

The rearrangement joins TRBV28 to TRBJ1-5, with 12 positions matching TRBD1. V dropped 5 bases and J dropped 7; count of bases not matched to a gene: 6. CDR1 and CDR2 from the germline V gene are MDHEN and SYDVKM. The CDR3 extends over 15 amino acids. CDR3 residues: CASSTPGQGAQPQHF. The CDR3 nucleotides read TGTGCCAGCAGTACGCCGGGACAGGGGGCACAGCCCCAGCATTTT.

V gene TRBV27 combines with J gene TRBJ2-7; 9 bases map to TRBD1. The CDR3 has 16 residues. After removal of 6 bases from V and 2 bases from J, the junction contained 11 bases not matched to a gene. Germline assignment: CDR1 MNHEY and CDR2 SMNVEV (reference sequence). CDR3 loop: CASSLTGTGFPYEQYF. The CDR3 region has the DNA TGTGCCAGCAGCTTGACCGGGACAGGGTTTCCCTACGAGCAGTACTTC.

The V call is TRBV19, the J call TRBJ1-1, with 9 bases aligning to TRBD1. Germline CDR1 is LNHDA and CDR2 is SQIVND (reference sequence). Trimming took 5 bases from V and 1 from J; bases not matched to a gene: 2. The CDR3 loop spans 14 amino acids. CDR3 amino acids: CASSGDRANTEAFF. Written as DNA, the CDR3 is TGTGCCAGTAGTGGGGACAGGGCGAACACTGAAGCTTTCTTT.

The chain is built from TRBV5-1 and TRBJ1-2; D call uncertain. Germline loops: CDR1 SGHRS, CDR2 YFSETQ. The V and J ends lost 4 bases and 4 bases respectively, with 8 bases between them. The CDR3 totals 12 residues. Written as DNA, the CDR3 is TGCGCCAGCAGCGAGGGCGTCTATGGCTACACCTTC. Translation: CASSEGVYGYTF.

The chain carries TRBV28 and TRBJ2-7; TRBD1 aligns across 8 bases. V lost 7 bases, J lost 1 base, and 9 bases stayed unmatched. Germline CDR1 and CDR2: MDHEN and SYDVKM. CDR3 length: 15 amino acids. The CDR3 nucleotides read TGTGCCAGCATCCGACCGGGACAGGAGTCCTACGAGCAGTACTTC. It is translated as CASIRPGQESYEQYF.

V usage is TRBV6-6 and J usage is TRBJ1-3, with a possible D match to TRBD1 (6 bases). The germline CDR1 and CDR2 sequences are MNHNY and SVGAGI (reference sequence). The V gene lost 0 bases and the J gene lost 4 bases, with 10 bases spanning the gap. There are 15 residues in the CDR3. CDR3 in amino acids: CASSYSDDRGNTIYF. For the CDR3, the DNA is TGTGCCAGCAGTTACTCGGACGACAGGGGAAACACCATATATTTT.

The chain recombines TRBV30 with TRBJ1-5, with D hard to call. V lost 0 bases to trimming and J lost 0 bases, with 15 bases between them. The CDR3 runs to 17 residues. In germline, CDR1 is GTSNPN, CDR2 SVGIG (reference sequence). The CDR3 sequence: CAWSVSGRSYSNQPQHF. CDR3 DNA sequence: TGTGCCTGGAGTGTGTCTGGCAGGTCTTATAGCAATCAGCCCCAGCATTTT.

The chain joins TRBV2 to TRBJ1-6; 10 positions agree with TRBD1. The CDR3 spans 16 residues. From germline, CDR1 is SNHLY and CDR2 FYNNEI. V shed 7 bases, J shed 0 bases, and the junction held 3 bases outside the gene matches. The CDR3 reads CASMTGGSSYNSPLHF. The CDR3 DNA reads as TGTGCCAGCATGACAGGGGGCAGCTCCTATAATTCACCCCTCCACTTT. Based on the CDR3 plus reference TRBV2 and TRBJ1-6, the full variable domain is EPEVTQTPSHQVTQMGQEVILRCVPISNHLYFYWYRQILGQKVEFLVSFYNNEISEKSEIFDDQFSVERPDGSNFTLKIRSTKLEDSAMYFCASMTGGSSYNSPLHFGNGTRLTVT.

This clone was recorded once. This chain uses TRBV4-1 with TRBJ2-5; 14 bases are a match to TRBD2. Germline V gene sequence: CDR1 MGHRA, CDR2 YSYEKL. The CDR3 contains 17 residues. J was trimmed by 3 bases and V by 3 bases; bases with no gene match: 6. Here the CDR3 DNA reads TGCGCCAGCAGCCATGCCGGGACTAGCGGGGGAAAAGAGACCCAGTACTTC. Translated: CASSHAGTSGGKETQYF.

The J gene is TRBJ1-1, the V gene TRBV27; D remains unclear. Germline CDR1 reads MNHEY; CDR2 reads SMNVEV (reference sequence). The V end lost 3 bases, the J end lost 4 bases, and 9 bases lay between the germline ends. There are 13 residues in the CDR3. CDR3 nucleotide sequence: TGTGCCAGCAGTTTGTCCTGGAGCACTGAAGCTTTCTTT. As protein: CASSLSWSTEAFF.